Sequencing of this T cell receptor beta chain was carried out in a study of shared clonotypes between healthy human individuals (TCRdb year 2020). Regarding the research as a whole: Three men and a couple of women, aged 18 to 49 years, made up the cohort. Each donor's leukapheresis produced roughly between about 0.85 and 10 billion PBMCs. To increase sequencing depth and limit assay-specific biases, different laboratories used diverse techniques to prepare libraries and sequence TCR repertoires. For each donor, CD4 naive and CD4 memory were each given three plates, CD8 naive was given two plates, and CD8 memory was given one plate. Blood TCR repertoires of 5 or 6 healthy adults were deeply sequenced to estimate repertoire size and the extent of clonotype sharing between individuals.

Counted from cysteine to phenylalanine, this CDR3 has 16 amino acids. The only DNA kept is the CDR3, 48 bases in frame from the first base. V trim: 6 bases; J trim: 3 bases; unmatched bases: 13. The germline V gene specifies MNHNS as CDR1 and SASEGT as CDR2. Using the deep immunoSEQ assay, TCR CDR3 regions were amplified from genomic DNA by multiplex PCR. Extracted genomic DNA from each cell subset was spread evenly across all wells of several immunoSEQ 96-well plates, with each plate serving as a replicate. For sorted subsets, about 200 ng genomic DNA, equal to tens of thousands of T cell genomes, was loaded into each replicate PCR. Purified libraries were measured with a Qubit 3.0 fluorometer, size-checked on a Bioanalyzer 2100, and measured again with the KAPA Library Quantification kit. Every immunoSEQ 96-well plate was sequenced on a separate single-read 150-cycle Illumina NextSeq 550 flow cell. As for the authors' bioinformatics: Because only junctional sequences without quality scores were contained in the immunoSEQ output, filtering matching that applied to full-length reads could not be performed. Sequences were annotated with PyIR, a Python wrapper for IgBLAST v1.9, and V/J genes and CDR3 were assigned using IMGT germline references. Any read was removed if the V/J assignment was weak (E-value above 1e-6), the CDR3 was missing, or the read contained stop codons, out-of-frame junctions, or ambiguous translated residues. A V3J clonotype was defined by an identical inferred V gene, J gene, and CDR3 amino acid sequence. Percentage overlap between repertoires was computed as shared unique clonotypes divided by the size of the smaller repertoire. RTK rarefaction, the Chao1 estimator, and Recon v2.1 estimates of unobserved clonotypes were used to assess repertoire richness. For all TCRbeta clonotypes obtained by the gDNA method from a few donors, generation probabilities were computed with OLGA. Held by TCRdb, this immuneACCESS table contains in-frame sequences only and omits some clones. Under half of the omission traces to an unresolved V gene where checked; the cause of the rest is unknown. The D gene and trimming were derived from the DNA, and the V and J assignments and clone size from that table. The sample includes some 2.1 million clones, with about 94% observed a single time. 0.9% to 1.4% of the sample goes to the ten largest clones.

CD8 naive samples were obtained by positive selection for CCR7 among CD45RO-negative cells, yielding a CD45RA+CCR7+ population from which TemRA cells were excluded. Donors were healthy HIV-negative adults with no recently reported acute infections or vaccinations. All donors were Caucasian adults living in Nashville, Tennessee, USA. Blood was collected by leukapheresis, and PBMCs were isolated by Ficoll-Histopaque density gradient centrifugation and then cryopreserved in liquid nitrogen vapor phase. Purity and quantity of every magnetically sorted T cell population were checked by analytical flow cytometry. From each sorted fraction, genomic DNA was isolated and quantified by UV absorbance on a Nanodrop 2000c. Study-level results and caveats: Pairwise subsampling indicated that sequencing depth was expected to affect the degree of clonotype sharing among donors. Estimated clonotype richness was generally larger for naive than for memory subsets. When several donors were compared, the shared fraction of clonotypes was roughly 5% for naive CD4, approximately 3.5% for naive CD8, 2% to 2.5% for memory CD4, and roughly 0.43% for memory CD8. Rarefaction of sorted-subset datasets indicated incomplete sequencing despite the large sequencing depth. Only blood was sampled, and tissue TCR repertoires likely differ from those in blood. Because the study included only a small number of donors, the genetic and exposure-history diversity represented was limited. Compared with non-shared clonotypes, clonotypes shared by all four sorted-subset donors had higher generation probabilities.

This clone was recorded once. Its target antigen remains unknown. Base qualities are missing; no much larger clone stands one base away. What was sequenced was naive CD8+ T cells sorted from blood. The meaning of the sample's cell subset or site label: CD45RA+CCR7+. This clonotype originated in a man aged 18 to 29 in good health. Recombination connected TRBV6-1 to TRBJ2-7; 8 bases in the junction line up with TRBD1. The nucleotide sequence is TGTGCCAGCAGGGAACAGGGGGTTGGGGCGAACTACGAGCAGTACTTC. Its translation reads: CASREQGVGANYEQYF.